Included here is one T cell receptor (beta chain) sequence, with context. This specimen comes from a study of blood T cell repertoires in COVID-19. Some clones are missing from TCRdb's copy, which holds only in-frame ones; the method was immunoSEQ multiplex PCR. The sample records approximately 220,000 clones, less than 90% being singletons. The age range of participants was about 18 to 100 years, with residence in about two dozen US areas. Germline lookup yields CDR1 SGHRS and CDR2 YFSETQ. The trim removed 0 bases at V and 5 bases at J, leaving 2 bases unmatched. The CDR3 has 14 amino acids. The receptor comes from a woman in her twenties or thirties who had been exposed to COVID-19. This chain uses TRBV5-1 with TRBJ2-1; 7 bases map to TRBD1. The sample taken for sequencing was PBMCs or T cells enriched from blood (not recorded which). The CDR3 spells CASSLGTGNNEQFF. DNA for the CDR3: TGCGCCAGCAGCTTGGGGACAGGAAACAATGAGCAGTTCTTC.